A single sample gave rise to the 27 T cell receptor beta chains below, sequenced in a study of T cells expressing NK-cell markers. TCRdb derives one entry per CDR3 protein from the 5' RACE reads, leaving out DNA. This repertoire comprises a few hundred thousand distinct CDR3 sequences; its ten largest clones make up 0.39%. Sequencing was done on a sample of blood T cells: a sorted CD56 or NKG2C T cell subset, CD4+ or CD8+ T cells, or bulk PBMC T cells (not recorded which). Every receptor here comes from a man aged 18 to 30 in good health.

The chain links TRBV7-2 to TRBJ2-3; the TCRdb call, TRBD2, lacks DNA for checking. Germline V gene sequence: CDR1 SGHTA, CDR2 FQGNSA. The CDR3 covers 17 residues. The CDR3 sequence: CASSLGLAGVQADTQYF.

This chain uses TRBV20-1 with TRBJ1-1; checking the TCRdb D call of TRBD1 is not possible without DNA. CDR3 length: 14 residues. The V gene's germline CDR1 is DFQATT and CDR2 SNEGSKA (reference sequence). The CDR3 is CSARKQGAFTEAFF.

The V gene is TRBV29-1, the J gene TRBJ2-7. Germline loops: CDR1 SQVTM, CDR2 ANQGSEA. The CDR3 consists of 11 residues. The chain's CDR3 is CSVGDSTGQYF.

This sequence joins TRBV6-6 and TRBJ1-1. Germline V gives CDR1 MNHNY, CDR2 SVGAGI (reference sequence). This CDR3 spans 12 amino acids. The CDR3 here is CASRTTWTEAFF.

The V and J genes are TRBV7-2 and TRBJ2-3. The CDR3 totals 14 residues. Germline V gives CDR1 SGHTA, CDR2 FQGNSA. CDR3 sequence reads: CASSGSVSTDTQYF.

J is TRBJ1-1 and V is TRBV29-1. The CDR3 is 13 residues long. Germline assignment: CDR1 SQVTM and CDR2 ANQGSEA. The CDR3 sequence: CSVAPHANTEAFF.

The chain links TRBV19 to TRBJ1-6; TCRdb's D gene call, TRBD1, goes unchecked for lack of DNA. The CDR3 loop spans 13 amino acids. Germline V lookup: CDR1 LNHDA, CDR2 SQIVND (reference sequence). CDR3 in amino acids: CATVGTGNSPLHF. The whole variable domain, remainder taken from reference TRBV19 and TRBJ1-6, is DGGITQSPKYLFRKEGQNVTLSCEQNLNHDAMYWYRQDPGQGLRLIYYSQIVNDFQKGDIAEGYSVSREKKESFPLTVTSAQKNPTAFYLCATVGTGNSPLHFGNGTRLTVT.

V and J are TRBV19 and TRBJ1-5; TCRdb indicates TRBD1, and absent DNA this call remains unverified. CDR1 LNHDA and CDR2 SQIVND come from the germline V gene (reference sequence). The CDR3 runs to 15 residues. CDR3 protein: CASSGDRGINQPQHF. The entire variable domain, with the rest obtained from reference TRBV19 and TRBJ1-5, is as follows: DGGITQSPKYLFRKEGQNVTLSCEQNLNHDAMYWYRQDPGQGLRLIYYSQIVNDFQKGDIAEGYSVSREKKESFPLTVTSAQKNPTAFYLCASSGDRGINQPQHFGDGTRLSIL.

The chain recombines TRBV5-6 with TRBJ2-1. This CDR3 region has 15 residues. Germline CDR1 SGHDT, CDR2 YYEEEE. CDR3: CASSWRTGPYNEQFF.

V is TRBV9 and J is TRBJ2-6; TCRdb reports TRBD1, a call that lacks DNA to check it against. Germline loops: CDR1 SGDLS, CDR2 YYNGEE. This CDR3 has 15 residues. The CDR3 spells CASSPRPAGANVLTF. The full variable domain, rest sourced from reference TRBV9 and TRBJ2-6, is DSGVTQTPKHLITATGQRVTLRCSPRSGDLSVYWYQQSLDQGLQFLIQYYNGEERAKGNILERFSAQQFPDLHSELNLSSLELGDSALYFCASSPRPAGANVLTFGAGSRLTVL.

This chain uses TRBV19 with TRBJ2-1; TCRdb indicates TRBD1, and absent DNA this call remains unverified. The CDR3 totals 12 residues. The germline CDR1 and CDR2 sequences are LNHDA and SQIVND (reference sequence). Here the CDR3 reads CASSKGPGEQFF.

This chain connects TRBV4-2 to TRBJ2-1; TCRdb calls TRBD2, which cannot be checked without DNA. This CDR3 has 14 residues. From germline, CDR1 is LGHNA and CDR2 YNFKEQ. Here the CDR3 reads CASSRLSREGDPFF.

CDR3 residues: CASSHIRVGDQPQHF. The genes are TRBV12-3 or TRBV12-4 and TRBJ1-5; lacking DNA, the TRBD1 call made by TCRdb goes unchecked. This CDR3 spans 15 amino acids.

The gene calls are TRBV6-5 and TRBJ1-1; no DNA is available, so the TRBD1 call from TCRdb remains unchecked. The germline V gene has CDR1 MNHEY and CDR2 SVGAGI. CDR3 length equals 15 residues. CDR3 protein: CASSYLRQGGAEAFF.

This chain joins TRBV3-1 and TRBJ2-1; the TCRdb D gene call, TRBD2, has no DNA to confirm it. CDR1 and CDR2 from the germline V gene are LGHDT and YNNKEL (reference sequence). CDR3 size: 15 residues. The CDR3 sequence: CASRGGELPYNEQFF.

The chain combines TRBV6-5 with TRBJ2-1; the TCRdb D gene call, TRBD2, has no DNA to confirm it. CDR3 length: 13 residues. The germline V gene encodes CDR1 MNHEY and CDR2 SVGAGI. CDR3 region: CASSYSGSSEQFF.

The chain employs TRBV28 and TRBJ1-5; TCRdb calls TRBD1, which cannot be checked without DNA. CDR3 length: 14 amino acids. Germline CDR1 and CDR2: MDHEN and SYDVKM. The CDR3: CASSPSTGKQPQHF.

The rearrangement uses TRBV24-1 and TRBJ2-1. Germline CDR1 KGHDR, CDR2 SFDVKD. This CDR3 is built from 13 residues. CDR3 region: CATSVTPYNEQFF.

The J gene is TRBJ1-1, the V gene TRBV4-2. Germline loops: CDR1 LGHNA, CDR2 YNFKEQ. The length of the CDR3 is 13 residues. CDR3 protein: CASSQELAAEAFF.

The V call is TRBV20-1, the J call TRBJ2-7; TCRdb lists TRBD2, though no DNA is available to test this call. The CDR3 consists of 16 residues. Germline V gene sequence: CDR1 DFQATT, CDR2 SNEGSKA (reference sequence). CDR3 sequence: CSARSSGRQNFYEQYF.

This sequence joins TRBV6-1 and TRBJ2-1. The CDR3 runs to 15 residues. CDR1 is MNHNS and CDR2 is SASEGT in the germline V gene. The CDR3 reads CASSETGGSYNEQFF.

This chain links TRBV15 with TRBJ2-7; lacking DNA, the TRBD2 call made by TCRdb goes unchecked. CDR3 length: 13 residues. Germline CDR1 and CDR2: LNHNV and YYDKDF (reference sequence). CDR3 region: CATSRGSVPEQYF.

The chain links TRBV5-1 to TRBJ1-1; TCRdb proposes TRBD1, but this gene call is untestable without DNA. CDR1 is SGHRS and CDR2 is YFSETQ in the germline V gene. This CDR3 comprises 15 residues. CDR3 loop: CASSWGGQGNTEAFF.

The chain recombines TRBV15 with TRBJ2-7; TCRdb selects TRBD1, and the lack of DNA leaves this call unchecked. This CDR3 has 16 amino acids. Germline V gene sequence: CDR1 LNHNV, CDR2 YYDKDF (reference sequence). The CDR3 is CATSRGGGAKTYEQYF.

The CDR3: CSVEVQGSNQPQHF. The chain uses TRBV29-1 and TRBJ1-5. From germline, CDR1 is SQVTM and CDR2 ANQGSEA. This CDR3 has 14 amino acids.

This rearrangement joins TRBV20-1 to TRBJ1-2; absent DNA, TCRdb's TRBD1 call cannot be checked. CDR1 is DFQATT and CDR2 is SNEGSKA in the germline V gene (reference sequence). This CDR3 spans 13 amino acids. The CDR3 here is CSAERDSSYGYTF.

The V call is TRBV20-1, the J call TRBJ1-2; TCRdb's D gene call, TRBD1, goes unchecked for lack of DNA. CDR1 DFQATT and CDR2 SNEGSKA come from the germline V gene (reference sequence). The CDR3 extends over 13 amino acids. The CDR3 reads CSARERGGYGYTF.